This T cell receptor (beta chain) stems from a study of response to subunit inactivated influenza vaccine. The table lists this clonotype with a few counts. What it binds is not known. CDR1 is LGHNA and CDR2 is YSLEER in the germline V gene. Unmatched junction bases numbered 4, after V lost 3 bases and J lost 0 bases. The CDR3 runs 16 residues. One entry per CDR3 protein results from TCRdb running MiXCR on the RT-PCR reads. The sample lists 500,000 to 650,000 distinct CDR3 sequences, about 8% occurring once. Study conclusions and caveats: With each seasonal influenza vaccination, the authors suggested, few new T cells are recruited.

This sequence joins TRBV4-3 and TRBJ1-4; TRBD1 agrees at 7 bases. This receptor was taken from a man aged 45 to 70 who received an inactivated influenza vaccine. The specimen comprised PBMCs from blood, sampled less than 30 months after vaccination. The CDR3 here is CASSQGQSATNEKLFF. CDR3 DNA: TGCGCCAGCAGCCAGGGACAGTCGGCAACTAATGAAAAACTGTTTTTT.